This paragraph covers one TCR beta chain sequence. The antigen is undetermined. Donors were ostensibly healthy at sampling, although undocumented immune exposures were probable. Primers: 60 Vbeta forward and 13 Jbeta reverse. Clones were sequenced by immunoSEQ multiplex PCR, and TCRdb holds only the in-frame ones, with some missing. This sample contains more than 130,000 clones. The data belong to a study of cytomegalovirus exposure and HLA in healthy donors. Whole-study results and caveats: In a later analysis, most CMV-associated TCR beta chains appeared HLA-restricted. In terms of immune exposure information, only CMV serostatus was available. Certain indistinguishable V segments, among them TRBV6-2 and TRBV6-3, were excluded.

This CDR3 region has 14 residues. Deletions cut 5 bases from V and 2 bases from J, with 15 bases between. Germline CDR1 SQVTM, CDR2 ANQGSEA. This receptor was identified in a man aged 40-50 years in good health and CMV-seronegative. This chain uses TRBV29-1 with TRBJ2-5, with D possibly matching TRBD2 (6 bases). Sequences were obtained from PBMCs. The CDR3 spells CSVRGRQSQETQYF. The CDR3 nucleotides are TGCAGCGTTCGGGGGAGACAGTCGCAAGAGACCCAGTACTTC. The complete variable domain, with remaining parts taken from reference TRBV29-1 and TRBJ2-5, reads SAVISQKPSRDICQRGTSLTIQCQVDSQVTMMFWYRQQPGQSLTLIATANQGSEATYESGFVIDKFPISRPNLTFSTLTVSNMSPEDSSIYLCSVRGRQSQETQYFGPGTRLLVL.